Following are 32 T cell receptor beta chains from one sample sequenced in a study of chemoradiotherapy in HPV16-positive cancers. The repertoire was sequenced with immunoSEQ multiplex PCR; TCRdb's copy has only in-frame clones and lacks some. The sample lists tens of thousands of clones, 88% occurring once. The sample in question was blood, obtained from a patient who underwent chemoradiotherapy. These receptor sequences come from a human donor with HPV-associated anogenital cancer.

The chain uses TRBV7-3 and TRBJ2-1, with 7 bases that match TRBD1. The V gene's germline CDR1 is SGHTA and CDR2 FQGTGA. CDR3 size: 12 residues. Trimming at V came to 7 bases and at J to 9 bases, leaving 6 bases not matched to a gene. The CDR3 DNA reads as TGTGCCAGCAACCAGGGGGACGGTGAGCAGTTCTTC. Protein sequence: CASNQGDGEQFF.

This chain connects TRBV28 to TRBJ2-3, with D maybe TRBD2 (6 bases). Germline CDR1 and CDR2: MDHEN and SYDVKM. Trimming took 5 bases from V and 2 from J, leaving 17 bases between them. The CDR3 has 16 amino acids. CDR3 bases: TGTGCCAGCAGTACCGCGACTAGGCCATACACAGATACGCAGTATTTT. This gives the protein CASSTATRPYTDTQYF.

This chain joins TRBV2 and TRBJ2-5; 10 bases agree with TRBD2. Near its end, the DNA agrees better with TRBJ2-7, so the J call may be wrong. The CDR3 covers 15 residues. Germline V CDR1 and CDR2: SNHLY, FYNNEI. The CDR3 region is CASRGNSGGSYEQYF. In nucleotides, the CDR3 is TGTGCCAGCAGAGGGAATAGCGGGGGGTCTTACGAGCAGTACTTC.

V is TRBV6-1 and J is TRBJ2-7; 10 bases match TRBD1. CDR1 is MNHNS, CDR2 SASEGT, per germline. With V trimmed by 6 bases and J by 3 bases, 8 bases remained unmatched. The CDR3 sequence is 15 residues long. CDR3 residues: CASRRTGQGYYEQYF. CDR3 coding DNA: TGTGCCAGCAGGAGAACGGGACAGGGGTACTACGAGCAGTACTTC.

This chain joins TRBV7-9 and TRBJ1-1; D remains unclear. This CDR3 is built from 13 residues. The germline V gene encodes CDR1 SEHNR and CDR2 FQNEAQ (reference sequence). The V end was cut by 4 bases, the J end by 0 bases, with 6 bases between. CDR3 bases: TGTGCCAGCAGCTCGCAGATGAACACTGAAGCTTTCTTT. Residues: CASSSQMNTEAFF. Variable domain in full (rest from reference TRBV7-9 and TRBJ1-1): DTGVSQNPRHKITKRGQNVTFRCDPISEHNRLYWYRQTLGQGPEFLTYFQNEAQLEKSRLLSDRFSAERPKGSFSTLEIQRTEQGDSAMYLCASSSQMNTEAFFGQGTRLTVV.

In its sample, this clone was seen once. The chain carries TRBV6-6 and TRBJ1-5; a weak D match, TRBD1 (5 bases). The germline V gene encodes CDR1 MNHNY and CDR2 SVGAGI (reference sequence). V lost 1 base and J lost 3, with 10 bases in between. There are 15 residues in the CDR3. The CDR3: CASSYWGTDNQPQHF. Written as DNA, the CDR3 is TGTGCCAGCAGTTACTGGGGGACGGACAATCAGCCCCAGCATTTT.

The genes are TRBV19 and TRBJ2-3, with D hard to call. The CDR3 covers 14 residues. The germline V gene encodes CDR1 LNHDA and CDR2 SQIVND (reference sequence). The V and J ends lost 3 bases and 12 bases respectively, with 19 bases between them. The CDR3 loop reads CASSIATSGSSQYF. The CDR3 DNA follows: TGTGCCAGTAGTATCGCAACGTCGGGTTCCTCCCAGTATTTT.

The V and J genes are TRBV7-3 and TRBJ1-2; D unresolved. This CDR3 comprises 13 residues. The V gene's germline CDR1 is SGHTA and CDR2 FQGTGA. The V end was cut by 5 bases, the J end by 4 bases, with 11 bases between. The CDR3 loop is CASSRDRIYGYTF. Written as DNA, the CDR3 is TGTGCCAGCAGCCGAGACCGCATCTATGGCTACACCTTC.

The J gene is TRBJ2-5, the V gene TRBV11-2; 9 bases align to TRBD1. The CDR3 loop spans 16 amino acids. Germline values: CDR1 SGHAT, CDR2 FQNNGV. The ends lost 5 bases at V and 2 bases at J; junction bases unmatched: 9. Here the CDR3 reads CASSPPGQGKQETQYF. CDR3 in DNA: TGTGCCAGCAGCCCCCCGGGACAGGGTAAACAAGAGACCCAGTACTTC.

The chain links TRBV18 to TRBJ2-2, with 11 bases lining up with TRBD2. This CDR3 spans 16 amino acids. From germline, CDR1 is KGHSH and CDR2 LQKENI. Trimming cost V 3 bases and J 5 bases; bases outside gene matches: 5. In DNA, the CDR3 is TGTGCCAGCTCACCCGCACTAGCGGGGGTAACCGGGGAGCTGTTTTTT. Translation gives CASSPALAGVTGELFF.

The rearrangement uses TRBV29-1 and TRBJ1-1; D is ambiguous. The germline V gene has CDR1 SQVTM and CDR2 ANQGSEA. The CDR3 totals 11 residues. The V and J ends lost 7 bases and 5 bases respectively, with 11 bases between them. For the CDR3, the DNA is TGCAGCGCTCTCAAAAGGACTGAAGCTTTCTTT. This sequence encodes CSALKRTEAFF.

The genes are TRBV5-6 and TRBJ2-5; no definite D call. The V gene's germline CDR1 is SGHDT and CDR2 YYEEEE. Trimming took off 2 bases at V and 6 bases at J, with 11 bases between the two ends. This CDR3 has 13 residues. CDR3 in amino acids: CASSFFDQQTQYF. CDR3 bases: TGTGCCAGCAGCTTCTTTGACCAGCAGACCCAGTACTTC.

This chain joins TRBV12-5 and TRBJ2-7; D not resolved. The CDR3 extends over 16 amino acids. V lost 0 bases to trimming and J lost 2 bases, with 14 bases between them. The V gene's germline CDR1 is LGHNT and CDR2 FRNRAP. CDR3 region: CASGLVRRDCTYEQYF. The CDR3 DNA follows: TGTGCTAGTGGTTTGGTACGAAGGGATTGCACCTACGAGCAGTACTTC.

The CDR3 DNA follows: TGCGCCAGCAGCCAATCCGGCGGGATGGGGGCTGAGGGAGATACGCAGTATTTT. Translation gives CASSQSGGMGAEGDTQYF. The chain links TRBV4-1 to TRBJ2-3; D is perhaps TRBD1 or TRBD2 (6 bases each). This CDR3 is 18 amino acids long. Germline CDR1 and CDR2: MGHRA and YSYEKL. Trimming removed 2 bases at V and 5 bases at J, with 23 bases between.

This sequence joins TRBV2 and TRBJ1-6, with 10 nucleotides matching TRBD1. Germline values: CDR1 SNHLY, CDR2 FYNNEI. CDR3 length: 14 residues. The ends lost 6 bases at V and 6 bases at J; junction bases unmatched: 2. In DNA form, the CDR3 reads TGTGCCAGCAGGGGACAGGGGTCTAATTCACCCCTCCACTTT. This translates into CASRGQGSNSPLHF. Variable domain in full (rest from reference TRBV2 and TRBJ1-6): EPEVTQTPSHQVTQMGQEVILRCVPISNHLYFYWYRQILGQKVEFLVSFYNNEISEKSEIFDDQFSVERPDGSNFTLKIRSTKLEDSAMYFCASRGQGSNSPLHFGNGTRLTVT.

In its sample, this clone was seen once. The chain couples TRBV10-2 to TRBJ2-7; TRBD2 matches 10 bases. The CDR3 length is 13 residues. Trimming at V came to 5 bases and at J to 3 bases, leaving 1 base not matched to a gene. Germline V CDR1 and CDR2: WSHSY, SAAADI. For the CDR3, the DNA is TGCGCCAGCAGTTCTAGCGGGAGCTACGAGCAGTACTTC. It encodes CASSSSGSYEQYF.

This clone was found once. The V gene is TRBV28, the J gene TRBJ1-1; TRBD1 aligns across 11 bases. This CDR3 contains 17 residues. The germline CDR1 and CDR2 sequences are MDHEN and SYDVKM. V was pared by 6 bases and J by 1 base, with 10 bases of the junction left unmatched. CDR3 sequence reads: CASRNYGTGGKNTEAFF. Here the CDR3 DNA reads TGTGCCAGCAGAAACTACGGGACAGGGGGAAAGAACACTGAAGCTTTCTTT.

This clone was observed a handful of times. The V gene is TRBV5-1, the J gene TRBJ2-7; the match to TRBD1 covers 7 bases. The CDR3 totals 13 residues. Germline assignment: CDR1 SGHRS and CDR2 YFSETQ. The V gene end was trimmed by 3 bases and the J gene end by 3 bases; junction bases not matched to a gene: 3. CDR3 amino acids: CASSSGTVYEQYF. CDR3 sequence (DNA): TGCGCCAGCAGCTCTGGGACAGTCTACGAGCAGTACTTC.

The chain recombines TRBV11-1 with TRBJ1-1; 8 nucleotides agree with TRBD1. CDR1 is SGHAT, CDR2 FQDESV, per germline (reference sequence). The trim removed 2 bases at V and 0 bases at J, leaving 11 bases unmatched. This CDR3 comprises 18 residues. The CDR3 region is CASSLRQGAWTMNTEAFF. The CDR3 bases are TGTGCCAGCAGCTTAAGGCAGGGGGCATGGACTATGAACACTGAAGCTTTCTTT.

The rearrangement links TRBV13 to TRBJ2-7; 7 nucleotides align to TRBD2. This CDR3 has 14 amino acids. V lost 5 bases and J lost 5; bases outside the gene matches: 9. Germline CDR1 PRHDT, CDR2 FYEKMQ (reference sequence). DNA for the CDR3: TGTGCCAGCAGCACCCACGGGACTATAGACGAGCAGTACTTC. It is translated as CASSTHGTIDEQYF.

The rearrangement links TRBV14 to TRBJ1-4; possibly TRBD1 for D (5 bases). V was pared by 0 bases and J by 10 bases, with 9 bases between. The CDR3 runs 13 residues. CDR1 is SGHDN and CDR2 is FVKESK in the germline V gene. The CDR3 loop reads CASSQDREGKLFF. In nucleotides, the CDR3 is TGTGCCAGCAGCCAAGACAGGGAAGGAAAACTGTTTTTT.

The rearrangement joins TRBV19 to TRBJ2-3, with D possibly TRBD2 on 5 matching bases. Germline assignment: CDR1 LNHDA and CDR2 SQIVND (reference sequence). The CDR3 has 12 residues. Between the trimmed V and J ends, which lost 8 bases and 5 bases, there was a span of 11 bases. This CDR3 is CASRLSGDTQYF. The DNA of the CDR3 is TGTGCCAGTCGGCTGAGCGGAGATACGCAGTATTTT.

The rearrangement uses TRBV11-1 and TRBJ1-1, with D uncertain. The CDR3 loop spans 17 amino acids. The germline V gene encodes CDR1 SGHAT and CDR2 FQDESV (reference sequence). Trimming stripped 4 bases from V and 2 bases from J, with 20 bases between. The CDR3 DNA reads as TGTGCCAGCAGCTCGCACCCGCCCGGGTTGGGAAACACTGAAGCTTTCTTT. Its translation: CASSSHPPGLGNTEAFF.

This clone was seen just once. The chain is built from TRBV18 and TRBJ1-5; D gene ambiguous. There are 14 residues in the CDR3. V was pared by 2 bases and J by 3 bases, with 8 bases between. Per the germline V gene, CDR1 is KGHSH and CDR2 is LQKENI. The CDR3 DNA reads as TGTGCCAGCTCACCAACGACGTCCAATCAGCCCCAGCATTTT. This gives the protein CASSPTTSNQPQHF.

This clone appeared a few times. The gene calls are TRBV7-2 and TRBJ2-5; 13 bases match TRBD2. Germline V lookup: CDR1 SGHTA, CDR2 FQGNSA. V shed 5 bases and J 8 bases; nucleotides not matched to a gene: 11. This CDR3 is 16 amino acids long. The CDR3 DNA reads TGTGCCAGCAGCCCCGAACTAGCGGGAGGGAAGAGAACCCAGTACTTC. Amino acids: CASSPELAGGKRTQYF.

The rearrangement links TRBV11-3 to TRBJ2-2; D gene unclear. This CDR3 is 15 amino acids long. The V gene lost 2 bases and the J gene lost 3 bases, with 10 bases spanning the gap. Germline values: CDR1 SGHNT, CDR2 YENEEA. This chain's CDR3 is CASSLRYLDTGELFF. CDR3 coding DNA: TGTGCCAGCAGCTTAAGATACCTGGACACCGGGGAGCTGTTTTTT. The variable domain in full, completed from reference TRBV11-3 and TRBJ2-2, reads EAGVVQSPRYKIIEKKQPVAFWCNPISGHNTLYWYLQNLGQGPELLIRYENEEAVDDSQLPKDRFSAERLKGVDSTLKIQPAELGDSAVYLCASSLRYLDTGELFFGEGSRLTVL.

This clone was recorded once. The chain recombines TRBV6-1 with TRBJ1-1; D gene ambiguous. Trimming removed 7 bases from V and 0 bases from J, with 9 bases in between. Germline loops: CDR1 MNHNS, CDR2 SASEGT. The CDR3 consists of 13 residues. The CDR3 loop reads CASTEALNTEAFF. The DNA for the CDR3 is TGTGCCAGCACAGAGGCCCTGAACACTGAAGCTTTCTTT.

The CDR3 bases are TGTGCCAGCAGCCCCCAGACGGGGCGGACTGAAGCTTTCTTT. This sequence encodes CASSPQTGRTEAFF. This chain connects TRBV4-2 to TRBJ1-1; D perhaps matches TRBD1 (5 bases). V was pared by 4 bases and J by 5 bases, with 14 bases between. Germline V gene sequence: CDR1 LGHNA, CDR2 YNFKEQ. The CDR3 loop spans 14 amino acids.

The chain couples TRBV18 to TRBJ1-1, with 7 bases fitting TRBD1. V shed 4 bases and J 1 base; nucleotides not matched to a gene: 6. CDR3 size: 15 residues. The V gene's germline CDR1 is KGHSH and CDR2 LQKENI. CDR3 in amino acids: CASSLSGQKNTEAFF. CDR3 nucleotides: TGTGCCAGCTCACTATCGGGACAGAAGAACACTGAAGCTTTCTTT. The variable domain in full, with the rest retrieved from reference TRBV18 and TRBJ1-1, is NAGVMQNPRHLVRRRGQEARLRCSPMKGHSHVYWYRQLPEEGLKFMVYLQKENIIDESGMPKERFSAEFPKEGPSILRIQQVVRGDSAAYFCASSLSGQKNTEAFFGQGTRLTVV.

The count of this clone is one. The chain recombines TRBV5-1 with TRBJ2-1, with 14 positions matching TRBD2. The J segment lost 0 bases and the V segment lost 4 bases, leaving 6 bases of the junction unmatched. From germline, CDR1 is SGHRS and CDR2 YFSETQ. The CDR3 sequence is 18 residues long. CDR3 sequence (DNA): TGCGCCAGCAGCCCGGGACTAGCGGGGGTTATCTCCTACAATGAGCAGTTCTTC. Translation gives CASSPGLAGVISYNEQFF.

This chain joins TRBV6-1 and TRBJ2-7; D might be TRBD2 (6 bases). The ends were cut back, 5 bases at V and 1 base at J, with 12 bases in the middle. CDR3 size: 14 residues. Germline V gene data show CDR1 as MNHNS and CDR2 as SASEGT. CDR3: CASSTGTQSYEQYF. DNA of the CDR3: TGTGCCAGCAGTACCGGGACTCAGTCCTACGAGCAGTACTTC.

The chain is built from TRBV4-1 and TRBJ2-1, with 7 positions matching TRBD2. The V segment lost 8 bases and the J segment 4 bases; nucleotides outside the gene matches: 14. There are 16 residues in the CDR3. Germline V gene data show CDR1 as MGHRA and CDR2 as YSYEKL. CDR3 amino acids: CASSSGTSGNYNEQFF. In DNA, the CDR3 is TGCGCCAGCTCTTCCGGGACCAGCGGGAATTACAATGAGCAGTTCTTC.